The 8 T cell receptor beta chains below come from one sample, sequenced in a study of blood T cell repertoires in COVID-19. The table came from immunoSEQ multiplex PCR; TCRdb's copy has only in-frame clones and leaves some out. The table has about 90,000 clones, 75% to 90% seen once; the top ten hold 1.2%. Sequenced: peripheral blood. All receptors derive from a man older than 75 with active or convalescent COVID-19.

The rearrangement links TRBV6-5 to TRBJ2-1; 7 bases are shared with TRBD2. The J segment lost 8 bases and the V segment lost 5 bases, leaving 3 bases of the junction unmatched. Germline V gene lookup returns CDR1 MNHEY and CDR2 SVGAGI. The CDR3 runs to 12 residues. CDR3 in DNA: TGTGCCAGCAGTCCAGGACTAGATGAGCAGTTCTTC. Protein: CASSPGLDEQFF.

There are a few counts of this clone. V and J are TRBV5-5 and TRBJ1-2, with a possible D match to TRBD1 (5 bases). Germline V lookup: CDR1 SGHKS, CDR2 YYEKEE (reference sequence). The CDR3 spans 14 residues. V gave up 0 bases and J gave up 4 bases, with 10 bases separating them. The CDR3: CASSLEQDTYGYTF. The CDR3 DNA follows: TGTGCCAGCAGCTTGGAGCAGGACACCTATGGCTACACCTTC.

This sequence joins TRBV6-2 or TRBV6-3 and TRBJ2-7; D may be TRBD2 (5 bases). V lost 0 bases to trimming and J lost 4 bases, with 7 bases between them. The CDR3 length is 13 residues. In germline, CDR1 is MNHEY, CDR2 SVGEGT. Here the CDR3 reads CASSYSGEYEQYF. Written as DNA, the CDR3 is TGTGCCAGCAGTTACTCGGGAGAGTACGAGCAGTACTTC.

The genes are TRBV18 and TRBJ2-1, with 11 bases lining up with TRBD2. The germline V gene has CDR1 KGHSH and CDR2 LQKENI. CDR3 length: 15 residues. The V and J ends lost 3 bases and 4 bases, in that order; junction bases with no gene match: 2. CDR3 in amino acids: CASSPIAGGYNEQFF. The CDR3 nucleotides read TGTGCCAGCTCACCCATAGCGGGAGGGTACAATGAGCAGTTCTTC.

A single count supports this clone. CDR3 nucleotides: TGTGCCAGCAGCTCACGTCAGGGAGGGGAGACCCAGTACTTC. As protein: CASSSRQGGETQYF. This chain connects TRBV5-4 to TRBJ2-5; 7 bases map to TRBD2. This CDR3 is built from 14 residues. CDR1 and CDR2 (germline): SGHNT, YYREEE (reference sequence). Germline trimming cut 3 bases from V and 5 bases from J; bases unmatched to any gene: 7.

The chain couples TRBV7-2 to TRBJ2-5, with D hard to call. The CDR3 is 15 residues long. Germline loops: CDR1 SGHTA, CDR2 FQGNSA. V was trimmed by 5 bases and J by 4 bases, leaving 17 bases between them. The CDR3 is CASSPRSSALETQYF. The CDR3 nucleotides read TGTGCCAGCAGCCCAAGATCAAGCGCCCTAGAGACCCAGTACTTC.

The DNA of the CDR3 is TGCGCCAGCAGCCGGGCAGAAGGGGCGAACACCGGGGAGCTGTTTTTT. It is translated as CASSRAEGANTGELFF. The chain carries TRBV4-1 and TRBJ2-2; possibly TRBD1 for D (5 bases). The CDR3 is made up of 16 amino acids. Germline V gives CDR1 MGHRA, CDR2 YSYEKL. V lost 4 bases, J lost 0 bases, and 12 bases lay in between.

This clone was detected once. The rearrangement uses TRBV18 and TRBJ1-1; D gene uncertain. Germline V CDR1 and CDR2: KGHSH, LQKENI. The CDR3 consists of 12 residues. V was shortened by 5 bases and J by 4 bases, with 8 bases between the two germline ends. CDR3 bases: TGTGCCAGCTCAGAGGGTTTCACTGAAGCTTTCTTT. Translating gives CASSEGFTEAFF. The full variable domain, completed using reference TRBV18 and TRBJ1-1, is NAGVMQNPRHLVRRRGQEARLRCSPMKGHSHVYWYRQLPEEGLKFMVYLQKENIIDESGMPKERFSAEFPKEGPSILRIQQVVRGDSAAYFCASSEGFTEAFFGQGTRLTVV.